This TCR beta chain was profiled in a study of cytomegalovirus exposure and HLA in healthy donors. The germline V gene has CDR1 SGDLS and CDR2 YYNGEE. The CDR3 runs 17 residues. 60 Vbeta and 13 Jbeta primers were used in PCR. Produced via immunoSEQ multiplex PCR; TCRdb's table is partial and in-frame only. This sample has 150,000 or so clones, with 60% to 80% found just once. The chain joins TRBV9 to TRBJ2-5; 9 nucleotides line up with TRBD2. The J call may not be correct, given that the DNA end is closer to TRBJ2-7. The specimen sequenced was PBMCs. The receptor's source is a man in his forties in good health and CMV-seropositive. This CDR3 is CASSQEAGLAFGYEQYF. The CDR3 bases are TGTGCCAGCAGCCAGGAGGCGGGACTAGCTTTTGGGTACGAGCAGTACTTC.